This TCR beta chain emerged from a study of blood T cell repertoires in acute mononucleosis (dated by TCRdb to between 2020 and 2021). Regarding the research as a whole: Acute-phase samples, representing the primary response, were taken within 2 weeks of symptom onset. The mean blood EBV load was 3.8 log10 genome copies per million B cells in acute infection and 2.6 at convalescence. During acute infection, about 2% and 1.2% of blood CD8 T cells were made up of mean YVL-BR-specific and GLC-BM-specific cells, respectively.

Sequences MDHEN (CDR1) and SYDVKM (CDR2) are obtained from the germline V gene. V loses 7 bases at its end and J loses 9 bases; junction bases beyond the gene matches: 8. Including the terminal cysteine and phenylalanine, the CDR3 comprises 15 residues. Only the CDR3 DNA stays, 45 bases, in frame from base 1. For TCR profiling, total RNA from at least 10,000 sorted tetramer+ CD8 T cells was reverse transcribed into cDNA. PCR with primers that anneal to V and J regions amplified CDR3 regions and added unique molecular identifiers to track templates. The immunoSEQ platform, including its sequencing and error-correction standards, was used to profile TCRalpha and TCRbeta chains. In the authors' own workflow: Clonal copy numbers were corrected for sequencing and PCR errors, and CDR3s were defined according to IMGT conventions. Analysis was limited to productive rearrangements and used immunoSEQ Analyzer versions 2.0 and 3.0, and gene-pairing frequencies were further processed in Microsoft Excel. Circos plots were used to visualize V-J pairings, and MEME together with a custom motifSearch program was used to find CDR3 motifs. The OLGA algorithm was used to calculate the probability of generation of TCR sequences. Clonotypes seen at both visits were designated persistent, clonotypes seen only acutely were designated nonpersistent, and clonotypes seen only at convalescence were designated de novo. Any amino acid clonotype used by more than one donor was defined as a public TCR. TCRdb limited this immuneACCESS table to in-frame rearrangements with V and J called. A share of clones is missing; checked studies link under half to unresolved V genes, and the rest is unexplained. The V and J calls and clone size were taken over from that table, and D and trimming were inferred from the DNA. The sample table records 7,800 or so clones; 25% to 30% of these occur just once. Less than 35% of the sample lies in the top ten.

A remark on this clone: Base qualities are missing; no much larger clone stands one base away.

What the authors observed across the whole study: In TCR repertoire selection for BRLF1 (YVL-BR), TCRalpha CDR3 motifs had a dominant role, while TCRbeta had a minimal role. Just 8% to 9.5% of the unique acute clonotypes remained in convalescence, but these persisting clonotypes accounted for most of the response, and new, diverse de novo clonotypes seemingly replaced the other acute clonotypes. Because only a fraction of each donor's blood was analyzed, sampling error might partly explain the low overlap between acute and convalescent clonotypes. With only a few donors in the cohort, group averages were based on very few individuals.

Per the publication, the time point label means: acute infectious mononucleosis, at clinical presentation within 2 weeks of symptom onset (visit 1). Over the course of primary infection, this study followed CD8 T cell responses against two immunodominant EBV epitopes, BRLF1 109 (YVL-BR) and BMLF1 280 (GLC-BM). Primary EBV infection was indicated by a positive serum heterophile antibody test and EBV viral capsid antigen-specific IgM. Total CD8 T cells were first enriched from PBMCs by magnetic positive selection (MACS). A FACSAria III was used to sort live CD3+ CD8+ tetramer+ cells to over 95% purity. Cell sorting used a PE-conjugated tetramer carrying the BRLF1 109-117 peptide. At both acute infection and convalescence, EBV epitope-specific CD8 T cells were tetramer-sorted, and the TCR repertoires of those cells were deep-sequenced directly ex vivo. Three people aged roughly 18 to 29 with clinical acute infectious mononucleosis and laboratory evidence of primary EBV infection were used as donors. Heparinized peripheral blood was drawn at clinical presentation with mononucleosis symptoms and again about 6 months later. PBMCs were isolated by Ficoll-Paque density gradient centrifugation.

This chain joins TRBV28 to TRBJ2-1, with TRBD2 identical over 14 junction bases. Specimen: EBV YVL epitope tetramer+ CD8+ T cells sorted from PBMCs, collected during acute infectious mononucleosis. In light of the paper, this sample's cell subset or site label describes: CD8 T cells binding a tetramer with EBV BRLF1 109-117 peptide (YVL-BR). This receptor was taken from a woman under 30 with infectious mononucleosis caused by EBV. The CDR3 reads CASNPTSGGGIEQFF. The nucleotide sequence reads TGTGCCAGCAACCCGACTAGCGGGGGGGGCATTGAGCAGTTCTTC.